This entry features one T cell receptor beta chain sequence. The antigen remains unidentified. This sample includes further DNA sequences coding for the same CDR3. PCR was performed using 60 Vbeta and 13 Jbeta primers. Generated by immunoSEQ multiplex PCR, the TCRdb table keeps only in-frame clones and is missing some. The profile covers 200,000 or so clones, with approximately 78% appearing a single time and roughly 6% taken by the ten largest. The data were obtained in a study of cytomegalovirus exposure and HLA in healthy donors. The study, taken as a whole, reports: Listed as cytomegalovirus-associated were 164 TCR beta chains. Most subjects had HLA-A and HLA-B alleles reportedly predicted accurately by TCR beta sequences. Upon later analysis, TCR association rates were observed to vary by HLA locus, being highest for DRB1 and lowest for HLA-C. In an earlier analysis, productive rearrangement rates for most beta V segments clustered near 90% or 30%.

The CDR3 spans 15 residues. Germline V gene sequence: CDR1 SGHRS, CDR2 YFSETQ. J lost 4 bases, V lost 0 bases, and 6 bases had no gene match. The sequenced material came from PBMCs. This clonotype was sampled from a woman aged 50 to 60 in good health and CMV-seropositive. The V gene is TRBV5-1, the J gene TRBJ2-7; TRBD2 matches 8 bases. CDR3 bases: TGCGCCAGCAGCTTGGCCGGGGGGGGAGGATACGAGCAGTACTTC. Its protein product is CASSLAGGGGYEQYF.